What follows are 25 T cell receptor beta chains derived from one specimen sequenced in a study of immune evolution from preneoplasia to lung adenocarcinoma. Here immunoSEQ multiplex PCR was the method, and the copy in TCRdb shows in-frame clones only, minus some. The sample holds about 14,000 clones; more than 80% are singletons and the top ten take 4.2%. The specimen was FFPE minimally invasive lung adenocarcinoma tissue. The receptors shown here come from a person aged 70 to 79 with lung adenocarcinoma.

This clone showed up just once. The chain joins TRBV25-1 to TRBJ2-1; D remains unclear. V lost 5 bases, J lost 8 bases, and 10 bases lay in between. The CDR3 loop spans 12 amino acids. Germline assignment: CDR1 MGHDK and CDR2 SYGVNS. CDR3 sequence: CASSQGYDEQFF. The CDR3 nucleotides are TGTGCCAGCAGTCAAGGGTACGATGAGCAGTTCTTC.

The chain is built from TRBV28 and TRBJ2-3; a possible D gene is TRBD2 (7 bases). Trimming removed 8 bases from V and 8 bases from J, with 23 bases in between. This CDR3 region has 15 residues. CDR1 and CDR2 from the germline V gene are MDHEN and SYDVKM. CDR3 nucleotides: TGTGCCAGCGCTCAAAGGGGGGGTTCGAGCCTTACGCAGTATTTT. This gives the protein CASAQRGGSSLTQYF.

This rearrangement joins TRBV7-9 to TRBJ2-3; unclear D gene. Germline V gives CDR1 SEHNR, CDR2 FQNEAQ (reference sequence). This CDR3 comprises 13 residues. V lost 1 base to trimming and J lost 2 bases, with 4 bases between them. CDR3 sequence: CASSLGTTDTQYF. DNA of the CDR3: TGTGCCAGCAGCTTAGGGACCACAGATACGCAGTATTTT.

The chain employs TRBV5-4 and TRBJ1-2; no reliable D call. CDR3 length: 15 amino acids. Germline lookup yields CDR1 SGHNT and CDR2 YYREEE (reference sequence). V lost 0 bases and J lost 7, with 16 bases in between. The CDR3 coding sequence is TGTGCCAGCAGCTTGGACACATCCCTAGTTAGTGGCTACACCTTC. Translation: CASSLDTSLVSGYTF. Looking up the rest from reference TRBV5-4 and TRBJ1-2 gives the full variable domain: ETGVTQSPTHLIKTRGQQVTLRCSSQSGHNTVSWYQQALGQGPQFIFQYYREEENGRGNFPPRFSGLQFPNYSSELNVNALELDDSALYLCASSLDTSLVSGYTFGSGTRLTVV.

The chain combines TRBV4-2 with TRBJ2-1, with TRBD2 as a possible D gene (5 bases). The length of the CDR3 is 15 residues. V dropped 0 bases and J dropped 0 bases, with 6 bases sitting between them. CDR1 and CDR2 (germline): LGHNA, YNFKEQ. In DNA, the CDR3 is TGTGCCAGCAGCCAAGATAGCGTCTCCTACAATGAGCAGTTCTTC. This translates into CASSQDSVSYNEQFF.

V usage is TRBV21-1 and J usage is TRBJ2-1; the table assigns TRBD1, which was not confirmed against the DNA. TRBV21-1 is noted as a pseudogene. The CDR3 is 17 amino acids. The CDR3 DNA follows: TGTGCCAGCAGCCTATGGTGGGCACCCAGCTCCTACAATGAGCAGTTCTTC. The encoded protein is CASSLWWAPSSYNEQFF.

Concerning this clone: Relative to the germline gene, one junction end is altered; a read error may explain this. The chain carries TRBV5-6 and TRBJ2-3; D is unclear. The CDR3 spans 13 residues. Per germline, CDR1 SGHDT and CDR2 YYEEEE. The CDR3 DNA follows: TGTGCCAGCAGCTTGGGAGGCACAGATATGCAGTATTTT. Amino acids: CASSLGGTDMQYF. The full variable domain, in which reference TRBV5-6 and TRBJ2-3 provide the parts outside the CDR3, is DAGVTQSPTHLIKTRGQQVTLRCSPKSGHDTVSWYQQALGQGPQFIFQYYEEEERQRGNFPDRFSGHQFPNYSSELNVNALLLGDSALYLCASSLGGTDMQYFGPGTRLTVL.

In the case of this clone: Sequence at one end of the junction differs from germline and may be a read error. This chain uses TRBV29-1 with TRBJ2-3; TRBD2 aligns across 10 bases. Germline-derived CDR1 and CDR2 are SQVTM and ANQGSEA. This CDR3 has 13 residues. The CDR3 DNA reads TGCAGCGTACCTAGCGGGAGCATAGATACGCAGTATTTT. It translates to CSVPSGSIDTQYF.

The V and J genes are TRBV6-5 and TRBJ1-1; 8 bases are a match to TRBD1. The CDR3 has 13 amino acids. Germline CDR1 reads MNHEY; CDR2 reads SVGAGI. The V segment lost 7 bases and the J segment 5 bases; nucleotides outside the gene matches: 6. The CDR3 region has the DNA TGTGCCAGCATCGGACAGGGAAGGACTGAAGCTTTCTTT. Its protein is CASIGQGRTEAFF.

The chain joins TRBV19 to TRBJ1-4; D possibly corresponds to TRBD1 (5 bases). The CDR3 totals 14 residues. Germline values: CDR1 LNHDA, CDR2 SQIVND (reference sequence). With 3 bases removed from V and 8 bases from J, the gap between germline ends came to 13 bases. CDR3 region: CASSIGQEGEKLFF. The CDR3 DNA reads TGTGCCAGTAGTATCGGGCAGGAGGGGGAAAAACTGTTTTTT. Full variable domain (missing parts from reference TRBV19 and TRBJ1-4): DGGITQSPKYLFRKEGQNVTLSCEQNLNHDAMYWYRQDPGQGLRLIYYSQIVNDFQKGDIAEGYSVSREKKESFPLTVTSAQKNPTAFYLCASSIGQEGEKLFFGSGTQLSVL.

This chain uses TRBV29-1 with TRBJ2-7; D not resolved. Trimming removed 6 bases from V and 1 base from J, with 16 bases in between. The CDR3 covers 14 residues. The germline V gene has CDR1 SQVTM and CDR2 ANQGSEA. CDR3 in amino acids: CSVAAYLGSYEQYF. CDR3 nucleotide sequence: TGCAGCGTGGCGGCCTACTTGGGGTCCTACGAGCAGTACTTC.

The V gene is TRBV6-6, the J gene TRBJ1-1; no clear D. V was shortened by 8 bases and J by 2 bases, with 12 bases between the two germline ends. The CDR3 loop spans 13 amino acids. Per the germline V gene, CDR1 is MNHNY and CDR2 is SVGAGI (reference sequence). CDR3 sequence: CASSPTGNTEAFF. The CDR3 DNA follows: TGTGCCAGCTCCCCGACGGGTAACACTGAAGCTTTCTTT.

V gene TRBV2 combines with J gene TRBJ1-2; perhaps TRBD1 as D (5 bases). V lost 2 bases and J 4 bases, leaving 11 bases between the germline ends. The CDR3 is 14 residues long. Germline lookup yields CDR1 SNHLY and CDR2 FYNNEI. The CDR3 coding sequence is TGTGCCAGCAGTGAATGGTTAGGGGCCTATGGCTACACCTTC. This translates into CASSEWLGAYGYTF.

The V gene is TRBV6-1, the J gene TRBJ1-1; 9 positions match TRBD1. Looked up from germline, CDR1 is MNHNS and CDR2 is SASEGT. With 5 bases clipped from V and 3 bases from J, the junction kept 4 bases outside the gene matches. The CDR3 contains 14 residues. This chain's CDR3 is CASSPGQGDTEAFF. Here the CDR3 DNA reads TGTGCCAGCAGTCCGGGACAGGGTGACACTGAAGCTTTCTTT.

The chain carries TRBV5-6 and TRBJ1-3; no definite D call. This CDR3 has 14 residues. Germline assignment: CDR1 SGHDT and CDR2 YYEEEE. V was clipped by 2 bases and J by 2 bases, with 8 bases between them. CDR3 sequence (DNA): TGTGCCAGCAGCTTTTGGGGAACTGGAAACACCATATATTTT. Translated, it gives CASSFWGTGNTIYF.

Here the CDR3 DNA reads TGTGCCAGCAGTGGGGGACTAGCGGGAGTGGACGAGCAGTACTTC. Its protein is CASSGGLAGVDEQYF. This sequence joins TRBV2 and TRBJ2-7, with 14 bases that match TRBD2. The CDR3 runs 15 residues. Germline V lookup: CDR1 SNHLY, CDR2 FYNNEI. V shed 4 bases, J shed 5 bases, and the junction held 4 bases outside the gene matches.

The chain joins TRBV11-2 to TRBJ2-3; 9 bases map to TRBD2. Germline CDR1 reads SGHAT; CDR2 reads FQNNGV. The J segment lost 6 bases and the V segment lost 1 base, leaving 8 bases of the junction unmatched. CDR3 length: 16 residues. The CDR3 coding sequence is TGTGCCAGCAGCTTAGTTGGCGGGGGGGCGAGCGATACGCAGTATTTT. Translating gives CASSLVGGGASDTQYF.

The chain uses TRBV6-4 and TRBJ1-2, with 10 nucleotides matching TRBD1. The V gene's germline CDR1 is MRHNA and CDR2 SNTAGT. After removal of 5 bases from V and 6 bases from J, the junction contained 9 bases not matched to a gene. CDR3 length: 15 amino acids. The CDR3 bases are TGTGCCAGCAGTCTAGAGACGGGACAGGGGCATGGCTACACCTTC. This sequence encodes CASSLETGQGHGYTF.

The chain recombines TRBV27 with TRBJ2-5; D not certain. Trimming pared 0 bases from V and 5 bases from J, leaving 4 bases between. This CDR3 is 12 amino acids long. The germline CDR1 and CDR2 sequences are MNHEY and SMNVEV (reference sequence). CDR3 in DNA: TGTGCCAGCAGTTTATCTCGCGAGACCCAGTACTTC. This gives the protein CASSLSRETQYF.

The chain joins TRBV4-1 to TRBJ1-2; D is undetermined. Germline assignment: CDR1 MGHRA and CDR2 YSYEKL. The CDR3 is 14 amino acids. The germline V and J ends were trimmed by 3 bases and 7 bases, with 15 bases remaining between them. DNA of the CDR3: TGCGCCAGCAGCCAGGGAACCCCCAACGCTGGCTACACCTTC. This sequence encodes CASSQGTPNAGYTF.

The chain uses TRBV2 and TRBJ2-5, with D tentatively TRBD1 (6 bases). The CDR3 totals 15 residues. The germline V gene has CDR1 SNHLY and CDR2 FYNNEI. V lost 5 bases to trimming and J lost 1 base, with 14 bases between them. DNA of the CDR3: TGTGCCAGCAGTCTAACCGGGACACCCCAAGAGACCCAGTACTTC. It codes for CASSLTGTPQETQYF.

The V gene is TRBV28, the J gene TRBJ1-5; D gene uncertain. Germline V gives CDR1 MDHEN, CDR2 SYDVKM. Trimming left V 3 bases short and J 3 bases short, with 3 bases between. There are 12 residues in the CDR3. The CDR3 nucleotides are TGTGCCAGCAGTTTTGCCAATCAGCCCCAGCATTTT. Translating gives CASSFANQPQHF.

This clone has a handful of counts. This chain joins TRBV5-5 and TRBJ1-4, with 9 bases that match TRBD1. There are 17 residues in the CDR3. The ends lost 4 bases at V and 0 bases at J; junction bases unmatched: 7. Germline values: CDR1 SGHKS, CDR2 YYEKEE (reference sequence). The DNA for the CDR3 is TGTGCCAGCAGCCTAGGGACAGGGCGTGCAACTAATGAAAAACTGTTTTTT. Translated: CASSLGTGRATNEKLFF.

The J gene is TRBJ1-1, the V gene TRBV7-9, with D possibly matching TRBD1 (6 bases). Germline lookup yields CDR1 SEHNR and CDR2 FQNEAQ (reference sequence). Deletions cut 4 bases from V and 5 bases from J, with 11 bases between. The CDR3 is made up of 13 amino acids. The CDR3 nucleotides are TGTGCCAGCAGCTCGGGGAGGGGGACTGAAGCTTTCTTT. It specifies CASSSGRGTEAFF.

Only one count was recorded for this clone. At one boundary the junction diverges from the germline segment, which might be a read error. J is TRBJ2-5 and V is TRBV7-7, with D possibly being TRBD2 (6 bases). Per germline, CDR1 SSHAT and CDR2 FNYEAQ (reference sequence). This CDR3 has 14 amino acids. CDR3 sequence reads: CASSRNAGGETQYF. In DNA form, the CDR3 reads TGTGCTAGCAGCCGCAACGCCGGGGGAGAGACCCAGTACTTC.